The 18 T cell receptor beta chains reported below all come from one sample, sequenced in a study of low-dose radiotherapy and immunotherapy resistance in tumors. The time point here: after trial treatment. The treatment here: LDRT plus nivolumab, ipilimumab, low-dose cyclophosphamide and aspirin (RACIN trial). Gene-specific TRAV and TRBV primers were used for first-strand cDNA, covering alpha and beta chains. TCR amplification used roughly 18 PCR cycles, a constant-region primer and a V-primer adapter. TCRdb fed the reads into MiXCR, producing one record per CDR3 protein. The data show some 94,000 distinct CDR3 sequences, around 20% seen once. Sequencing used PBMCs, obtained after low-dose radiotherapy plus immunotherapy. The receptors shown here come from a female donor with ovarian cancer.

This clonotype was seen ten or more times. Written as DNA, the CDR3 is TGTGCCAGCAGCCCCGCTCGGGGCCCCGATACGCAGTATTTT. This encodes CASSPARGPDTQYF. The chain uses TRBV6-2 or TRBV6-3 and TRBJ2-3, with D tentatively TRBD1 or TRBD2 (5 bases each). Germline V lookup: CDR1 MNHEY, CDR2 SVGEGT. This CDR3 has 14 amino acids. Trimming pared 6 bases from V and 6 bases from J, leaving 16 bases between.

This clonotype was seen at least ten times. This chain links TRBV2 with TRBJ1-2; D unclear. This CDR3 is 13 amino acids long. Between the trimmed V and J ends, which lost 4 bases and 3 bases, there was a span of 9 bases. Germline V lookup: CDR1 SNHLY, CDR2 FYNNEI. DNA for the CDR3: TGTGCCAGCAGTGTATTCAGCGACTATGGCTACACCTTC. Its translation is CASSVFSDYGYTF. The full variable domain, in which reference TRBV2 and TRBJ1-2 provide the parts outside the CDR3, is EPEVTQTPSHQVTQMGQEVILRCVPISNHLYFYWYRQILGQKVEFLVSFYNNEISEKSEIFDDQFSVERPDGSNFTLKIRSTKLEDSAMYFCASSVFSDYGYTFGSGTRLTVV.

This clonotype was seen ten or more times. V and J are TRBV19 and TRBJ2-2; 9 bases line up with TRBD1. The CDR3 sequence is 17 residues long. From germline, CDR1 is LNHDA and CDR2 SQIVND (reference sequence). J gave up 6 bases and V 4 bases, and 12 bases lay outside the gene matches. CDR3 in amino acids: CASSTTPGQGFSGELFF. Here the CDR3 DNA reads TGTGCCAGTAGTACTACCCCGGGACAGGGATTTTCCGGGGAGCTGTTTTTT.

The chain combines TRBV29-1 with TRBJ2-7; 8 nucleotides match TRBD1. Germline CDR1 reads SQVTM; CDR2 reads ANQGSEA. After removal of 3 bases from V and 1 base from J, the junction contained 2 bases not matched to a gene. CDR3 length: 13 amino acids. This chain's CDR3 is CSVEWTGSYEQYF. The CDR3 region has the DNA TGCAGCGTTGAGTGGACAGGGTCCTACGAGCAGTACTTC.

This clonotype was seen repeatedly, ten times or more. The rearrangement joins TRBV19 to TRBJ1-6; no definite D call. The length of the CDR3 is 14 residues. V was pared by 4 bases and J by 7 bases, with 11 bases between. The germline CDR1 and CDR2 sequences are LNHDA and SQIVND (reference sequence). The CDR3 loop is CASSTREPNSPLHF. Written as DNA, the CDR3 is TGTGCCAGTAGTACCCGGGAGCCGAATTCACCCCTCCACTTT.

As concerns this clonotype: A far larger clone is one nucleotide away, so this likely arose from a read error. CDR3 in amino acids: CSVITSGRTHEQYF. In nucleotides, the CDR3 is TGCAGCGTAATTACTAGCGGGAGGACCCATGAGCAGTACTTC. The rearrangement links TRBV29-1 to TRBJ2-7; 12 bases match TRBD2. There are 14 residues in the CDR3. CDR1 is SQVTM, CDR2 ANQGSEA, per germline. V was pared by 6 bases and J by 7 bases, with 10 bases of the junction left unmatched.

This clonotype has more than one count but fewer than ten. V and J are TRBV7-8 and TRBJ1-1, with TRBD1 identical over 9 bases. CDR1 SGHVS and CDR2 FQNEAQ come from the germline V gene. The V segment lost 1 base and the J segment 8 bases; nucleotides outside the gene matches: 2. This CDR3 contains 13 residues. The CDR3 DNA is TGTGCCAGCAGCTTAGACGGGACAGGGGAAGCTTTCTTT. Residues: CASSLDGTGEAFF.

The V call is TRBV15, the J call TRBJ1-1; D ambiguous. This CDR3 is built from 14 residues. CDR1 and CDR2 (germline): LNHNV, YYDKDF (reference sequence). V was shortened by 0 bases and J by 4 bases, with 9 bases between the two germline ends. The CDR3 spells CATSRDRSSTEAFF. CDR3 DNA sequence: TGTGCCACCAGCAGAGATCGGAGTAGCACTGAAGCTTTCTTT.

This chain uses TRBV4-2 with TRBJ2-1; D possibly corresponds to TRBD2 (5 bases). Deletions cut 3 bases from V and 6 bases from J, with 24 bases between. Germline V CDR1 and CDR2: LGHNA, YNFKEQ. The CDR3 covers 18 residues. The DNA of the CDR3 is TGTGCCAGCAGCCAGGTCGGAGGACCAGAATACTTTAGCAATGAGCAGTTCTTC. It encodes CASSQVGGPEYFSNEQFF.

This clonotype was seen at least ten times. This chain uses TRBV6-5 with TRBJ1-5, with a weak D call TRBD1 (6 bases). CDR1 is MNHEY and CDR2 is SVGAGI in the germline V gene. V dropped 7 bases and J dropped 1 base, with 14 bases sitting between them. The CDR3 totals 15 residues. The CDR3 sequence is CASKRSGHSNQPQHF. DNA for the CDR3: TGTGCCAGCAAGAGGTCGGGACACAGCAATCAGCCCCAGCATTTT.

This clonotype showed up many times. This rearrangement joins TRBV7-2 to TRBJ2-4, with 9 bases fitting TRBD2. This CDR3 comprises 15 residues. Germline CDR1 reads SGHTA; CDR2 reads FQGNSA. The V gene end was trimmed by 5 bases and the J gene end by 6 bases; junction bases not matched to a gene: 8. The CDR3, as DNA: TGTGCCAGCAGCCCCACTAGCGGGTCGGCAAACATTCAGTACTTC. Translated: CASSPTSGSANIQYF.

On this clonotype itself: This is likely an artifact of a read error, given a far larger clone one base away. The rearrangement joins TRBV13 to TRBJ2-1, with D hard to call. Germline CDR1 PRHDT, CDR2 FYEKMQ (reference sequence). Trimming shortened V by 4 bases and J by 2 bases, and 15 bases separated the two germline ends. This CDR3 is built from 16 residues. CDR3: CASSSSPGDPYNEQFF. The CDR3 DNA sequence: TGTGCCAGCAGCTCGAGCCCCGGAGATCCCTACAATGAGCAGTTCTTC.

This clonotype has at least ten counts. The V call is TRBV9, the J call TRBJ2-7, with 9 bases identical to TRBD2. Per the germline V gene, CDR1 is SGDLS and CDR2 is YYNGEE. Germline trimming cut 4 bases from V and 5 bases from J; bases unmatched to any gene: 10. The CDR3 consists of 15 residues. CDR3 sequence: CASSLGLAGVHEQYF. CDR3 bases: TGTGCCAGCAGCCTCGGGTTAGCGGGAGTCCACGAGCAGTACTTC.

Ten or more counts support this clonotype. The V call is TRBV7-9, the J call TRBJ1-5, with unresolved D. The length of the CDR3 is 14 residues. CDR1 is SEHNR, CDR2 FQNEAQ, per germline (reference sequence). With 5 bases removed from V and 5 bases from J, the gap between germline ends came to 13 bases. The CDR3 nucleotides are TGTGCCAGCAGCCCGCTGGCACCCGATCAGCCCCAGCATTTT. Translation: CASSPLAPDQPQHF.

This chain links TRBV19 with TRBJ2-7, with D tentatively TRBD1 (5 bases). Germline V gene sequence: CDR1 LNHDA, CDR2 SQIVND (reference sequence). CDR3 length equals 13 residues. V dropped 3 bases and J dropped 5 bases, with 11 bases sitting between them. CDR3 nucleotides: TGTGCCAGTAGTATGGGGCGTTCGAACGAGCAGTACTTC. This codes for CASSMGRSNEQYF.

This clonotype was counted at least ten times. V is TRBV20-1 and J is TRBJ1-6, with a weak D call TRBD1 (5 bases). The CDR3 length is 14 residues. Trimming pared 6 bases from V and 7 bases from J, leaving 16 bases between. The germline V gene has CDR1 DFQATT and CDR2 SNEGSKA (reference sequence). Written as DNA, the CDR3 is TGCAGTGCCGCAAACGGGGACCAAAATTCACCCCTCCACTTT. It encodes CSAANGDQNSPLHF.

This clonotype has a count of ten or more. The V and J genes are TRBV2 and TRBJ2-2; 9 bases align to TRBD2. The CDR3 consists of 15 residues. Germline lookup yields CDR1 SNHLY and CDR2 FYNNEI. J was trimmed by 3 bases and V by 3 bases; bases with no gene match: 2. The CDR3 nucleotides read TGTGCCAGCAGTGAGACTAGCGGATACACCGGGGAGCTGTTTTTT. Encoded protein: CASSETSGYTGELFF.

This clonotype showed up many times. The rearrangement links TRBV29-1 to TRBJ2-5; D is ambiguous. V was pared by 2 bases and J by 1 base, with 8 bases between. From germline, CDR1 is SQVTM and CDR2 ANQGSEA. This CDR3 spans 13 amino acids. The CDR3 reads CSVERQAQETQYF. CDR3 bases: TGCAGCGTTGAACGGCAGGCCCAAGAGACCCAGTACTTC. The complete variable domain, with remaining parts taken from reference TRBV29-1 and TRBJ2-5, reads SAVISQKPSRDICQRGTSLTIQCQVDSQVTMMFWYRQQPGQSLTLIATANQGSEATYESGFVIDKFPISRPNLTFSTLTVSNMSPEDSSIYLCSVERQAQETQYFGPGTRLLVL.